This paragraph covers one TCR beta chain sequence. Its antigen is unidentified. These data belong to a study of beta chain features in type 1 diabetes. Findings of the study overall: Moderately but significantly shorter TCRB CDR3s were found in Type 1 diabetes patients in all four CD4+ subsets.

Reverse transcription of all isolated RNA meant that expressed TCRB transcripts were sequenced. Profiled with immunoSEQ multiplex PCR; TCRdb holds only in-frame clones, not every one. The sample contains roughly 330,000 clones, approximately 15% of which appear only once. V was pared by 5 bases and J by 0 bases, with 4 bases of the junction left unmatched. Germline lookup yields CDR1 SGHTA and CDR2 FQGNSA. This CDR3 has 14 amino acids. The J gene is TRBJ2-7, the V gene TRBV7-2; 7 bases match TRBD1. The receptor's source is a woman under 30 with type 1 diabetes. Sequenced input: naive CD4+ T cells from blood. The CDR3 region is CASSLDRASYEQYF. The CDR3 DNA follows: TGTGCCAGCAGCCTCGACAGGGCCTCCTACGAGCAGTACTTC.